This TCR beta chain is from a study of T cells in Graves' hyperthyroidism and ophthalmopathy. Regions amplified from RNA transcripts were the TCR beta CDR3 regions. HTBI primers were employed in a first-round RT-PCR of the TCR CDR3. TCRdb analysed the multiplex PCR reads with MiXCR anew, one entry per CDR3 protein. The sample carries a few hundred thousand distinct CDR3 sequences, approximately 15% recorded once. From less than 13 ml of fresh peripheral blood, PBMCs were isolated. This clonotype was found many times. Trimming removed 5 bases from V and 3 bases from J; junction bases left unmatched: 9. CDR1 and CDR2 (germline): SGDLS, YYNGEE. CDR3 length: 17 amino acids.

The chain employs TRBV9 and TRBJ2-5; 14 bases are shared with TRBD2. The source of this sequence is a woman aged 30 to 39 with Graves' hyperthyroidism that later progressed to Graves' ophthalmopathy. The sequenced sample consisted of blood. This CDR3 is CASRPSPGLAGEETQYF. The CDR3 bases are TGTGCCAGCAGGCCCTCCCCGGGACTAGCGGGAGAAGAGACCCAGTACTTC. Using reference TRBV9 and TRBJ2-5 for the parts outside the CDR3, the full variable domain is DSGVTQTPKHLITATGQRVTLRCSPRSGDLSVYWYQQSLDQGLQFLIQYYNGEERAKGNILERFSAQQFPDLHSELNLSSLELGDSALYFCASRPSPGLAGEETQYFGPGTRLLVL.